Listed here are 8 T cell receptor beta chains from one sample, sequenced in a study of T cell responses to AZD1222 COVID-19 vaccine. Method: immunoSEQ multiplex PCR; TCRdb's copy keeps in-frame clones and lacks some. The repertoire holds approximately 170,000 clones, with around 94% as singletons. Specimen: peripheral blood, collected 28 days after the second AZD1222 dose. All receptors derive from an adult who received the AZD1222 COVID-19 vaccine.

This sequence joins TRBV28 and TRBJ2-1; 9 bases map to TRBD1. After removal of 3 bases from V and 8 bases from J, the junction contained 11 bases not matched to a gene. Germline CDR1 MDHEN, CDR2 SYDVKM. The CDR3 sequence is 16 residues long. This CDR3 reads CASSFGGQGLEDEQFF. CDR3 in DNA: TGTGCCAGCAGTTTCGGGGGACAGGGTCTTGAGGATGAGCAGTTCTTC.

The V call is TRBV6-5, the J call TRBJ1-2, with D perhaps TRBD1 (5 bases). CDR1 is MNHEY and CDR2 is SVGAGI in the germline V gene. This CDR3 spans 12 amino acids. With 2 bases removed from V and 10 bases from J, the gap between germline ends came to 11 bases. CDR3 in amino acids: CASSYGGGDYTF. In DNA form, the CDR3 reads TGTGCCAGCAGTTACGGTGGAGGGGACTACACCTTC.

The chain is built from TRBV12-3 or TRBV12-4 and TRBJ2-5, with a tentative D call TRBD1 (5 bases). The CDR3 has 12 residues. Trimming took 3 bases from V and 5 from J, leaving 7 bases between them. The CDR3 spells CASSFQGETQYF. Here the CDR3 DNA reads TGTGCCAGCAGTTTCCAGGGTGAGACCCAGTACTTC.

The chain combines TRBV9 with TRBJ1-3; no reliable D call. The CDR3 has 16 amino acids. Trimming took off 1 base at V and 0 bases at J, with 11 bases between the two ends. Germline CDR1 SGDLS, CDR2 YYNGEE. CDR3 residues: CASSVSSGVSGNTIYF. Here the CDR3 DNA reads TGTGCCAGCAGCGTAAGTTCAGGAGTCTCTGGAAACACCATATATTTT.

V gene TRBV5-4 combines with J gene TRBJ2-1; 8 bases align to TRBD1. Germline CDR1 reads SGHNT; CDR2 reads YYREEE (reference sequence). The CDR3 totals 15 residues. The trim removed 4 bases at V and 6 bases at J, leaving 9 bases unmatched. The CDR3 sequence is CASSAPGTGFNEQFF. CDR3 DNA sequence: TGTGCCAGCAGCGCCCCCGGGACAGGCTTCAATGAGCAGTTCTTC.

CDR3 bases: TGTGCCACCAGCAGAGATGGTTCGGGAGGGTCCTACGAGCAGTACTTC. It translates to CATSRDGSGGSYEQYF. The rearrangement links TRBV15 to TRBJ2-7, with 8 positions matching TRBD2. V shed 0 bases, J shed 1 base, and the junction held 5 bases outside the gene matches. From germline, CDR1 is LNHNV and CDR2 YYDKDF (reference sequence). The CDR3 covers 16 residues.

This chain uses TRBV29-1 with TRBJ2-2, with no clear D. The germline gives CDR1 SQVTM, CDR2 ANQGSEA. This CDR3 has 15 amino acids. V lost 4 bases, J lost 4 bases, and 16 bases lay in between. Written as DNA, the CDR3 is TGCAGCGTTGGGCAGGATAGCCAGGCCACCGGGGAGCTGTTTTTT. Protein sequence: CSVGQDSQATGELFF.

The chain combines TRBV29-1 with TRBJ1-1; D unclear. Germline V gene data show CDR1 as SQVTM and CDR2 as ANQGSEA. V lost 4 bases, J lost 1 base, and 10 bases lay in between. This CDR3 contains 13 residues. The CDR3 DNA is TGCAGCGTTGGGGCCAGTCCGAACACTGAAGCTTTCTTT. This codes for CSVGASPNTEAFF.